The 24 T cell receptor beta chains below all came from one sample that was sequenced in a study of CD8 T cells in Susac syndrome. It was with random hexamers that about 0.45 to 1 ug RNA was reverse transcribed. TCRdb fed the immunoSEQ multiplex PCR reads into MiXCR, producing one record per CDR3 protein. Of tens of thousands of distinct CDR3 sequences listed, 85% to 95% are singletons. The sequenced material came from CD4+ T cells from PBMCs. Every receptor here comes from a human donor with Susac syndrome.

V and J are TRBV27 and TRBJ2-3; no clear D gene. Germline V gene sequence: CDR1 MNHEY, CDR2 SMNVEV (reference sequence). The V and J ends lost 0 bases and 6 bases respectively, with 13 bases between them. The length of the CDR3 is 15 residues. The CDR3, as DNA: TGTGCCAGCAGTTTATCTGGCCCCGATTGGGATACGCAGTATTTT. It specifies CASSLSGPDWDTQYF.

This chain connects TRBV19 to TRBJ2-7; 9 bases agree with TRBD1. This CDR3 spans 13 amino acids. From germline, CDR1 is LNHDA and CDR2 SQIVND (reference sequence). Trimming took 5 bases from V and 7 from J; bases not matched to a gene: 6. The CDR3 loop reads CASSAGQGREQYF. In nucleotides, the CDR3 is TGTGCCAGTAGTGCCGGACAGGGGAGAGAGCAGTACTTC.

J is TRBJ1-3 and V is TRBV7-9; TRBD1 matches at 8 bases. Germline trimming cut 3 bases from V and 2 bases from J; bases unmatched to any gene: 6. The CDR3 loop spans 16 amino acids. Germline V gene sequence: CDR1 SEHNR, CDR2 FQNEAQ (reference sequence). This chain's CDR3 is CASSLTGALTGNTIYF. The CDR3 nucleotides are TGTGCCAGCAGCTTGACAGGGGCCCTTACTGGAAACACCATATATTTT.

The chain links TRBV6-2 or TRBV6-3 to TRBJ1-2, with D maybe TRBD1 (5 bases). The CDR3 runs to 13 residues. Germline CDR1 MNHEY, CDR2 SVGEGT. The V and J ends lost 5 bases and 8 bases respectively, with 15 bases between them. The DNA of the CDR3 is TGTGCCAGCAGTGGGACGGGAGGTGGCGGCTACACCTTC. As protein: CASSGTGGGGYTF.

The chain carries TRBV20-1 and TRBJ2-7; TRBD1 is a possible D gene (5 bases). Per germline, CDR1 DFQATT and CDR2 SNEGSKA (reference sequence). Trimming removed 0 bases at V and 0 bases at J, with 12 bases between. CDR3 length: 15 residues. This chain's CDR3 is CSARDWKGASYEQYF. The DNA of the CDR3 is TGCAGTGCTAGAGATTGGAAAGGGGCCTCCTACGAGCAGTACTTC.

V is TRBV5-6 and J is TRBJ1-2; tentatively, D is TRBD1 (6 bases). This CDR3 spans 15 amino acids. Germline values: CDR1 SGHDT, CDR2 YYEEEE. V was cut by 3 bases and J by 3 bases, with 15 bases left in between. The CDR3 region is CASSSFGAGDYGYTF. The CDR3, as DNA: TGTGCCAGCAGCTCCTTCGGGGCAGGGGACTATGGCTACACCTTC.

The chain combines TRBV7-2 with TRBJ1-1, with 8 bases identical to TRBD1. V lost 3 bases and J lost 1; bases outside the gene matches: 4. The CDR3 is 15 residues long. Germline CDR1 reads SGHTA; CDR2 reads FQGNSA. CDR3 in DNA: TGTGCCAGCAGCTTCCGACAGGGGAGGAACACTGAAGCTTTCTTT. This gives the protein CASSFRQGRNTEAFF.

The genes are TRBV20-1 and TRBJ2-7; 7 bases are shared with TRBD1. This CDR3 is built from 14 residues. Germline CDR1 and CDR2: DFQATT and SNEGSKA (reference sequence). V lost 4 bases, J lost 2 bases, and 8 bases stayed unmatched. CDR3 residues: CSATKTGWAYEQYF. The CDR3 bases are TGCAGTGCTACAAAGACAGGGTGGGCCTACGAGCAGTACTTC.

This clonotype was seen once. The gene calls are TRBV7-6 and TRBJ2-7; 8 nucleotides line up with TRBD1. This CDR3 has 15 amino acids. V trimming: 5 bases; J trimming: 3 bases; junction bases outside the gene matches: 9. Germline values: CDR1 SGHVS, CDR2 FNYEAQ. CDR3 nucleotide sequence: TGTGCCAGCAGCACCGACGAGACAGGGGACTACGAGCAGTACTTC. It encodes CASSTDETGDYEQYF. Full variable domain (outside the CDR3, taken from reference TRBV7-6 and TRBJ2-7): GAGVSQSPRYKVTKRGQDVALRCDPISGHVSLYWYRQALGQGPEFLTYFNYEAQQDKSGLPNDRFSAERPEGSISTLTIQRTEQRDSAMYRCASSTDETGDYEQYFGPGTRLTVT.

V usage is TRBV3-1 and J usage is TRBJ1-1; 7 bases agree with TRBD1. This CDR3 has 15 amino acids. The germline V gene encodes CDR1 LGHDT and CDR2 YNNKEL (reference sequence). The V segment lost 1 base and the J segment 4 bases; nucleotides outside the gene matches: 6. The CDR3 sequence: CASSQASAGGTEAFF. The DNA of the CDR3 is TGTGCCAGCAGCCAAGCCTCGGCAGGGGGCACTGAAGCTTTCTTT.

The rearrangement joins TRBV11-1 to TRBJ2-7, with a tentative D call TRBD2 (6 bases). The CDR3 runs 15 residues. CDR1 and CDR2 (germline): SGHAT, FQDESV (reference sequence). V was trimmed by 2 bases and J by 2 bases, leaving 13 bases between them. CDR3 sequence (DNA): TGTGCCAGCAGCTTACGGGGGACCAGAACCTACGAGCAGTACTTC. Its translation: CASSLRGTRTYEQYF.

The gene calls are TRBV5-1 and TRBJ1-2; 10 bases are shared with TRBD1. CDR3 length: 15 amino acids. V lost 4 bases to trimming and J lost 5 bases; unmatched junction nucleotides: 8. CDR1 SGHRS and CDR2 YFSETQ come from the germline V gene. CDR3 coding DNA: TGCGCCAGCAGCGGCCGGGACAGGGGAAGTTATGGCTACACCTTC. Encoded protein: CASSGRDRGSYGYTF. Based on the CDR3 plus reference TRBV5-1 and TRBJ1-2, the full variable domain is KAGVTQTPRYLIKTRGQQVTLSCSPISGHRSVSWYQQTPGQGLQFLFEYFSETQRNKGNFPGRFSGRQFSNSRSEMNVSTLELGDSALYLCASSGRDRGSYGYTFGSGTRLTVV.

V gene TRBV6-1 combines with J gene TRBJ1-5, with TRBD1 matching over 7 bases. CDR1 and CDR2 from the germline V gene are MNHNS and SASEGT. The CDR3 has 12 residues. The trim removed 4 bases at V and 11 bases at J, leaving 5 bases unmatched. CDR3 sequence: CASSGDRVSQHF. The CDR3 nucleotides read TGTGCCAGCAGTGGCGACAGGGTTTCCCAGCATTTT.

This clonotype was detected only a few times. The chain combines TRBV7-2 with TRBJ2-3; TRBD2 might be the D (6 bases). CDR1 is SGHTA, CDR2 FQGNSA, per germline. The CDR3 length is 15 residues. The V end lost 3 bases, the J end lost 6 bases, and 16 bases lay between the germline ends. The CDR3 loop is CASSFPPYLADTQYF. The CDR3 DNA follows: TGTGCCAGCAGCTTCCCCCCCTACCTAGCGGATACGCAGTATTTT.

This sequence joins TRBV11-2 and TRBJ1-1, with 7 bases aligning to TRBD1. CDR3 length equals 15 residues. V trimming: 1 base; J trimming: 5 bases; junction bases outside the gene matches: 7. CDR1 and CDR2 (germline): SGHAT, FQNNGV. In DNA form, the CDR3 reads TGTGCCAGCAGCTTAGGAAGACAGGGAGGTACTGAAGCTTTCTTT. Its protein is CASSLGRQGGTEAFF.

V usage is TRBV30 and J usage is TRBJ1-6, with 9 bases that match TRBD1. Losses at the gene ends were 5 bases for V and 7 bases for J; bases not matched to a gene: 3. The V gene's germline CDR1 is GTSNPN and CDR2 SVGIG (reference sequence). CDR3 length equals 13 residues. The CDR3 loop is CAWEGQGNSPLHF. CDR3 DNA sequence: TGTGCCTGGGAGGGACAGGGAAATTCACCCCTCCACTTT.

This chain links TRBV4-3 with TRBJ2-1; TRBD2 matches at 8 bases. Germline values: CDR1 LGHNA, CDR2 YSLEER. V shed 1 base and J 9 bases; nucleotides not matched to a gene: 8. This CDR3 has 15 amino acids. The CDR3 here is CASSQAGGLGSEQFF. CDR3 bases: TGCGCCAGCAGCCAAGCGGGGGGGCTAGGGAGTGAGCAGTTCTTC.

This clonotype was found once. The chain has TRBV6-2 or TRBV6-3 and TRBJ1-5; D is ambiguous. Germline CDR1 MNHEY, CDR2 SVGEGT. Trimming pared 7 bases from V and 0 bases from J, leaving 16 bases between. CDR3 length: 16 residues. The chain's CDR3 is CASTNGPPYSNQPQHF. CDR3 DNA: TGTGCCAGCACCAACGGACCGCCGTATAGCAATCAGCCCCAGCATTTT.

V and J are TRBV4-2 and TRBJ2-1; possibly TRBD1 or TRBD2 for D (5 bases each). The V gene's germline CDR1 is LGHNA and CDR2 YNFKEQ. The V and J ends lost 4 bases and 7 bases respectively, with 14 bases between them. The CDR3 consists of 14 residues. CDR3 protein: CASSRKDGGNEQFF. Written as DNA, the CDR3 is TGTGCCAGCAGCCGCAAGGATGGGGGAAATGAGCAGTTCTTC.

The gene calls are TRBV27 and TRBJ1-5; unclear D gene. The CDR3 loop spans 15 amino acids. In germline, CDR1 is MNHEY, CDR2 SMNVEV (reference sequence). The V end was cut by 7 bases, the J end by 0 bases, with 13 bases between. The DNA of the CDR3 is TGTGCCAGCACCTCGTGGGTTCATAGCAATCAGCCCCAGCATTTT. This gives the protein CASTSWVHSNQPQHF.

The chain employs TRBV4-1 and TRBJ2-3, with TRBD1 matching 11 bases. Unmatched junction bases numbered 7, after V lost 4 bases and J lost 7 bases. CDR1 and CDR2 (germline): MGHRA, YSYEKL. The length of the CDR3 is 15 residues. Written as DNA, the CDR3 is TGCGCCAGCAGCCGAGGACAGGGGGCGTTGAATACGCAGTATTTT. It yields the protein CASSRGQGALNTQYF.

This sequence joins TRBV27 and TRBJ1-5; no reliable D call. This CDR3 region has 16 residues. V was trimmed by 5 bases and J by 6 bases, leaving 20 bases between them. Germline CDR1 MNHEY, CDR2 SMNVEV (reference sequence). In nucleotides, the CDR3 is TGTGCCAGCAGTCCTCTTAGACCCCTCGAGGGTCAGCCCCAGCATTTT. It codes for CASSPLRPLEGQPQHF.

The chain couples TRBV29-1 to TRBJ1-1; 7 nucleotides agree with TRBD1. The CDR3 consists of 13 residues. The V and J ends lost 7 bases and 3 bases, in that order; junction bases with no gene match: 8. The V gene's germline CDR1 is SQVTM and CDR2 ANQGSEA. The CDR3 sequence is CSASLQGYTEAFF. In DNA, the CDR3 is TGCAGCGCATCATTACAGGGGTACACTGAAGCTTTCTTT. The full variable domain, its missing parts supplied by reference TRBV29-1 and TRBJ1-1, is SAVISQKPSRDICQRGTSLTIQCQVDSQVTMMFWYRQQPGQSLTLIATANQGSEATYESGFVIDKFPISRPNLTFSTLTVSNMSPEDSSIYLCSASLQGYTEAFFGQGTRLTVV.

The rearrangement links TRBV23-1 to TRBJ1-2; tentative D call: TRBD1 (5 bases). TRBV23-1 is given ORF status, its function remaining uncertain. The length of the CDR3 is 14 residues. Trimming removed 3 bases at V and 4 bases at J, with 12 bases between. The CDR3 DNA sequence: TGCGCCAGCAGTCAGTCCGGGACCTTCTATGGCTACACCTTC. Residues: CASSQSGTFYGYTF.